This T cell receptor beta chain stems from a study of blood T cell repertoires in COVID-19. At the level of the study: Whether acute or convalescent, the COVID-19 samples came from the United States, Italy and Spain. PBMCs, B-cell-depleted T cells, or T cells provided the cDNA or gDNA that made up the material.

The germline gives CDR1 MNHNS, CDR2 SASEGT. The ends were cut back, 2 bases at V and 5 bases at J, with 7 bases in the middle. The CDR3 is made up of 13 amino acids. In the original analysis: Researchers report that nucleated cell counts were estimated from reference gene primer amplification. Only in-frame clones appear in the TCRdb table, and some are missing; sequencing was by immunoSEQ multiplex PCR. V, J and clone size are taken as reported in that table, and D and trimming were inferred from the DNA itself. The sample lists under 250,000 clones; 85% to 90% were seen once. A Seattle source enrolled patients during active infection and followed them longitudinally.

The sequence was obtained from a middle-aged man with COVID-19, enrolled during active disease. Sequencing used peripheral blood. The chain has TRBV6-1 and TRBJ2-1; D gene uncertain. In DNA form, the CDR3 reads TGTGCCAGCAGTGAATGGAGAAACAATGAGCAGTTCTTC. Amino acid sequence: CASSEWRNNEQFF.